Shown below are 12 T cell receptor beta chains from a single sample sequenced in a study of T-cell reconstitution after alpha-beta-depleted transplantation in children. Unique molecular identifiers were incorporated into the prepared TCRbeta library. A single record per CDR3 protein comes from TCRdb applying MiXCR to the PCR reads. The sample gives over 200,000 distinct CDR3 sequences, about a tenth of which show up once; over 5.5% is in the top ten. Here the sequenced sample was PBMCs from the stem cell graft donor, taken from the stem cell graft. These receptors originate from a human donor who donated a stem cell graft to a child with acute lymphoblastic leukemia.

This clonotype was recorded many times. The CDR3 spells CASSLVAGLAGELFF. The CDR3 DNA sequence: TGCGCCAGCAGCTTGGTTGCGGGGTTAGCCGGGGAGCTGTTTTTT. The chain is built from TRBV5-1 and TRBJ2-2; maybe TRBD2 (6 bases). Germline V gives CDR1 SGHRS, CDR2 YFSETQ. V was clipped by 0 bases and J by 6 bases, with 12 bases between them. The CDR3 length is 15 residues. Using reference TRBV5-1 and TRBJ2-2 for the parts outside the CDR3, the full variable domain is KAGVTQTPRYLIKTRGQQVTLSCSPISGHRSVSWYQQTPGQGLQFLFEYFSETQRNKGNFPGRFSGRQFSNSRSEMNVSTLELGDSALYLCASSLVAGLAGELFFGEGSRLTVL.

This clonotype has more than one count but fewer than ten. The chain's CDR3 is CASSLVPGGDYGYTF. The CDR3 DNA follows: TGTGCCAGCAGCTTAGTACCTGGGGGGGACTATGGCTACACCTTC. V and J are TRBV7-2 and TRBJ1-2; D is possibly TRBD1 (5 bases). V gave up 1 base and J gave up 3 bases, with 12 bases separating them. This CDR3 spans 15 amino acids. In germline, CDR1 is SGHTA, CDR2 FQGNSA.

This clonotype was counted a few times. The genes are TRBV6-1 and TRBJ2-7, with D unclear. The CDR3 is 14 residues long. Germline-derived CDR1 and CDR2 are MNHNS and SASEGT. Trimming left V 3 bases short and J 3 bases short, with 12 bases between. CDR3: CASSEAKTDYEQYF. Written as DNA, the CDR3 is TGTGCCAGCAGTGAGGCCAAGACGGACTACGAGCAGTACTTC.

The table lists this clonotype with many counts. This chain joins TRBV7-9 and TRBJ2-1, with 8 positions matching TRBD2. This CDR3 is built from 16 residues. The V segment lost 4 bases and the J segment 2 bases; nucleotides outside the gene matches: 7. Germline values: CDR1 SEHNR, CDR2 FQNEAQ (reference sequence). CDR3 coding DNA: TGTGCCAGCAGCTCGCGAGCGGGGGAGCCCTACAATGAGCAGTTCTTC. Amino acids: CASSSRAGEPYNEQFF.

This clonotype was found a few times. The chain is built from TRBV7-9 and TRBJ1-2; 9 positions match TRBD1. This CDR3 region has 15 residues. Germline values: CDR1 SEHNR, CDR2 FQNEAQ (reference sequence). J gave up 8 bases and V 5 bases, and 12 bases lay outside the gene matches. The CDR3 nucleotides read TGTGCCAGCAGCCACGGGACAGGGTTGGGGTCCGGCTACACCTTC. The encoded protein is CASSHGTGLGSGYTF. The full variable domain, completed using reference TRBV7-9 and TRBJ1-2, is DTGVSQNPRHKITKRGQNVTFRCDPISEHNRLYWYRQTLGQGPEFLTYFQNEAQLEKSRLLSDRFSAERPKGSFSTLEIQRTEQGDSAMYLCASSHGTGLGSGYTFGSGTRLTVV.

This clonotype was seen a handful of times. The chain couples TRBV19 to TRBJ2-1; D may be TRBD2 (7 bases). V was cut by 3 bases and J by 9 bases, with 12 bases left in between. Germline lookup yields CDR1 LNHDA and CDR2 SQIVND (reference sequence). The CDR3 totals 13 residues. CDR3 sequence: CASSIGGAVEQFF. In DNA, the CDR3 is TGTGCCAGTAGTATTGGGGGGGCCGTTGAGCAGTTCTTC.

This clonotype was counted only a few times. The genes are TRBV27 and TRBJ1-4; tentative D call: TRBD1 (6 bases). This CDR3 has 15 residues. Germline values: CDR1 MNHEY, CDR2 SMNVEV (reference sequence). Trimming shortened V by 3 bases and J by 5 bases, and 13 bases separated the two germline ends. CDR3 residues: CASSFARGGNEKLFF. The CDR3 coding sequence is TGTGCCAGCAGTTTCGCAAGGGGGGGAAATGAAAAACTGTTTTTT. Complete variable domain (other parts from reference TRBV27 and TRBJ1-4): EAQVTQNPRYLITVTGKKLTVTCSQNMNHEYMSWYRQDPGLGLRQIYYSMNVEVTDKGDVPEGYKVSRKEKRNFPLILESPSPNQTSLYFCASSFARGGNEKLFFGSGTQLSVL.

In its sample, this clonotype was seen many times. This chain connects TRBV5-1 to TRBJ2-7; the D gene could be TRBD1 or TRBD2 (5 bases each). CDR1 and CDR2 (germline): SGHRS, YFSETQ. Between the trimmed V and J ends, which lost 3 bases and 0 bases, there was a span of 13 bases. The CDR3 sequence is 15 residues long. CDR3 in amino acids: CASSSRDLLSYEQYF. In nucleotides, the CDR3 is TGCGCCAGCAGCTCCCGGGACCTTCTCTCCTACGAGCAGTACTTC.

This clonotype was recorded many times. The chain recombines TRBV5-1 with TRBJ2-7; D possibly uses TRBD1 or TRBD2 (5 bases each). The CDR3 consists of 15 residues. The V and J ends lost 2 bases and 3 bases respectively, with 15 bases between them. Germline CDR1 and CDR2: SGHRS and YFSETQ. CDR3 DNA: TGCGCCAGCAGCTTAACAACCGGGACCTACTACGAGCAGTACTTC. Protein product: CASSLTTGTYYEQYF.

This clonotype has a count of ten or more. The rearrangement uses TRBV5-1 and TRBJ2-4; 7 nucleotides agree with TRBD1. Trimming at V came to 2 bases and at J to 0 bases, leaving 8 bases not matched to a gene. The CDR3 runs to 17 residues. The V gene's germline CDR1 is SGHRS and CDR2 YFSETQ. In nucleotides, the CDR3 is TGCGCCAGCAGCTTAACCCTCGACAGGGTAGCCAAAAACATTCAGTACTTC. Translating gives CASSLTLDRVAKNIQYF.

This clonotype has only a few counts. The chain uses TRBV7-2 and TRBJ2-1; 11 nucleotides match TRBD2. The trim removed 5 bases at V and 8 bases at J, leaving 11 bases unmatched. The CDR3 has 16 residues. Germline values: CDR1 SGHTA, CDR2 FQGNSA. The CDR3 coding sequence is TGTGCCAGCAGCCCGCGGCTAGCGGGGGGACGAGATGAGCAGTTCTTC. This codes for CASSPRLAGGRDEQFF.

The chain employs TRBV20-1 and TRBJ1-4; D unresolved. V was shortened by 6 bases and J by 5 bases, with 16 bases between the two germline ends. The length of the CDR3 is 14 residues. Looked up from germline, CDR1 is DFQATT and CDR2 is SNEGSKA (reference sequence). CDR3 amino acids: CSAPRPGNNEKLFF. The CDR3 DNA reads TGCAGTGCCCCCAGGCCAGGAAACAATGAAAAACTGTTTTTT.